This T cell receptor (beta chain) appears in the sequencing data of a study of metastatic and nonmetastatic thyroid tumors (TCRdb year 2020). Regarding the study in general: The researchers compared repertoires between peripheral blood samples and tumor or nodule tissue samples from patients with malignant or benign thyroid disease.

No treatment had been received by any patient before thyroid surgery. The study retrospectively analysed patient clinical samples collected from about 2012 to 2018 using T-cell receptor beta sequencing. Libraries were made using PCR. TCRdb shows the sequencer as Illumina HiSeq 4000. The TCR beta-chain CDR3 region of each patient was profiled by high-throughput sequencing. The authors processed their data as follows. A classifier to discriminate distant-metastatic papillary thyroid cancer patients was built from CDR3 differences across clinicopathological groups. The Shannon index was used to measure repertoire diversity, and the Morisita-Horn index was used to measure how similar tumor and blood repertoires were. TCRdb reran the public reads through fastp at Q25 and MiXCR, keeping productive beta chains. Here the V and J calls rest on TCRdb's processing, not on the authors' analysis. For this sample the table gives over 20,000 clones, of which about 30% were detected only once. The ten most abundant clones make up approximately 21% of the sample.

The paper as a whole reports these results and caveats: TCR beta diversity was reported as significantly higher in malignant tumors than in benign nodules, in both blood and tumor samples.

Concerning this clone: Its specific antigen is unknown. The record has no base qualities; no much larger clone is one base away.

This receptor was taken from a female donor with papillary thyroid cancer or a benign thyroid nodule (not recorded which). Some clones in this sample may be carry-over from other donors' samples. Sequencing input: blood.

CDR3 protein: CASAVTSGSSYEQYF. The DNA sequence is TGTGCCAGCGCCGTGACTAGCGGGAGCTCCTACGAGCAGTACTTC. The chain joins TRBV6-1 to TRBJ2-7, and TRBD2 aligns with 12 junction nucleotides. The CDR3 runs 15 amino acids, cysteine and phenylalanine included. Just CDR3 DNA is preserved here, 45 bases in frame from base 1. CDR1 MNHNS and CDR2 SASEGT were looked up in the germline V gene. Trimmed from V: 8 bases; trimmed from J: 0 bases; junction bases lacking a gene match: 5.